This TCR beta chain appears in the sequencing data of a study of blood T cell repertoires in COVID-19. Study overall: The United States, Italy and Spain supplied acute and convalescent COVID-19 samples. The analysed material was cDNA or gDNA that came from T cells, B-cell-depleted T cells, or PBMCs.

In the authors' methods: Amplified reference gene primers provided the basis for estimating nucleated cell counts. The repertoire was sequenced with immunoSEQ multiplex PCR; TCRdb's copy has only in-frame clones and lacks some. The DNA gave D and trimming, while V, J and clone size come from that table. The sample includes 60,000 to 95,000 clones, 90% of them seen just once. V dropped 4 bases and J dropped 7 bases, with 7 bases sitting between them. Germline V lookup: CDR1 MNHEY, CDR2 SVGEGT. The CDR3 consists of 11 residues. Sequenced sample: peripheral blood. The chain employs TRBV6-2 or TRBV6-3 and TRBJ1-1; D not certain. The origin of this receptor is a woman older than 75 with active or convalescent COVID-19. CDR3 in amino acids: CASSLNGEAFF. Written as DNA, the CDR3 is TGTGCCAGCAGTTTAAACGGTGAAGCTTTCTTT.